This TCR beta chain was sequenced for a study of T cells in Graves' hyperthyroidism and ophthalmopathy. Graves' hyperthyroidism showing no ophthalmopathy progression within 18 months was considered stable. PBMCs were sourced from 9 to 10 ml fresh peripheral blood. This clonotype came up many times. This CDR3 spans 13 amino acids. Trimming left V 0 bases short and J 11 bases short, with 14 bases between. Germline CDR1 reads SGHRS; CDR2 reads YFSETQ. RNA transcripts gave rise to amplified TCR beta CDR3 regions. During a first-round RT-PCR of the TCR CDR3, the HTBI primer set was used. TCRdb reprocessed the multiplex PCR reads via MiXCR and lists one record per CDR3 protein. This table holds about 500,000 distinct CDR3 sequences, around 17% found once.

Sequencing was done on a sample of blood. J is TRBJ1-1 and V is TRBV5-1; D uncertain. The TCR comes from a woman under 30 with Graves' hyperthyroidism. CDR3 DNA: TGCGCCAGCAGCTTGGGAACACTCAATTCGGCTTTCTTT. Protein: CASSLGTLNSAFF.